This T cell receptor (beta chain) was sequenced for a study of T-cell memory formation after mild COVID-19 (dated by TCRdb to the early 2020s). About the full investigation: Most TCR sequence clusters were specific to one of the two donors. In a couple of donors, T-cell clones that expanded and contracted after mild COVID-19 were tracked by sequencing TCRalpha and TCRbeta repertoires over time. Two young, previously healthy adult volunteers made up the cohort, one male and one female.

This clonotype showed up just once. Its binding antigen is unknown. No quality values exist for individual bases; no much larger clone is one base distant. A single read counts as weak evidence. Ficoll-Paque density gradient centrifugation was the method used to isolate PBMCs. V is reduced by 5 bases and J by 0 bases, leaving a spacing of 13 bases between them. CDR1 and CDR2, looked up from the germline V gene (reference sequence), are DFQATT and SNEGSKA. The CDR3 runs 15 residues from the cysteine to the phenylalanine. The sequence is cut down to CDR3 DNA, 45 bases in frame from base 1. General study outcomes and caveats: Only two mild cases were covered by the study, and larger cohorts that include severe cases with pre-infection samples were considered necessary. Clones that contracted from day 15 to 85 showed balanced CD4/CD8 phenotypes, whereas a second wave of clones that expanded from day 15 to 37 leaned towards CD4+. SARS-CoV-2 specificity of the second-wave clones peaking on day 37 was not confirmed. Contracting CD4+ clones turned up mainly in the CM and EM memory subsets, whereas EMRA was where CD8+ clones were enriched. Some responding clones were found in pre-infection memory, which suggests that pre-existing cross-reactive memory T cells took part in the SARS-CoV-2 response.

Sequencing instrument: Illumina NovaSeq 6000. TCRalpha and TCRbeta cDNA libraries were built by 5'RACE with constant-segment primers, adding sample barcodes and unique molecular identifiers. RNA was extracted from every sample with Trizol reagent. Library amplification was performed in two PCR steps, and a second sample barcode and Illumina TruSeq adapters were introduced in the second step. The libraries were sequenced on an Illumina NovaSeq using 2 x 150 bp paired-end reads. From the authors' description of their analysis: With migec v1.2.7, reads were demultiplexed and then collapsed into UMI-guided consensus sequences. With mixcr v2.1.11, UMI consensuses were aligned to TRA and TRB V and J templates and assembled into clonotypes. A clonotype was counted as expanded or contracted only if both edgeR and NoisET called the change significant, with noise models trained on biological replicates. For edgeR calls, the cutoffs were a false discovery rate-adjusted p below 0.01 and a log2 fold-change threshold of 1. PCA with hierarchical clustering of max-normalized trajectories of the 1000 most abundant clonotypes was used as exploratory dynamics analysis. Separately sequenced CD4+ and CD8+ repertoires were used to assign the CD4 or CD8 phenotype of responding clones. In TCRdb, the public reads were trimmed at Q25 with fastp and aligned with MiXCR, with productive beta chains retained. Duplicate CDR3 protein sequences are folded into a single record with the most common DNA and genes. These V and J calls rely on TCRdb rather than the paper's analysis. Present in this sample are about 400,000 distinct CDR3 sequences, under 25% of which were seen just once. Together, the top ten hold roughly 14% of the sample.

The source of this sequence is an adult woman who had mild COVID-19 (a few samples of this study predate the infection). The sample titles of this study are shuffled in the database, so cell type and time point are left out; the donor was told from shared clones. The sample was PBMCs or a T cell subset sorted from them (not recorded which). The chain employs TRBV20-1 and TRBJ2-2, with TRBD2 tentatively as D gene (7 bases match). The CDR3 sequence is CSAPRGGTNTGELFF. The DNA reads TGCAGTGCTCCAAGGGGGGGCACGAACACCGGGGAGCTGTTTTTT.